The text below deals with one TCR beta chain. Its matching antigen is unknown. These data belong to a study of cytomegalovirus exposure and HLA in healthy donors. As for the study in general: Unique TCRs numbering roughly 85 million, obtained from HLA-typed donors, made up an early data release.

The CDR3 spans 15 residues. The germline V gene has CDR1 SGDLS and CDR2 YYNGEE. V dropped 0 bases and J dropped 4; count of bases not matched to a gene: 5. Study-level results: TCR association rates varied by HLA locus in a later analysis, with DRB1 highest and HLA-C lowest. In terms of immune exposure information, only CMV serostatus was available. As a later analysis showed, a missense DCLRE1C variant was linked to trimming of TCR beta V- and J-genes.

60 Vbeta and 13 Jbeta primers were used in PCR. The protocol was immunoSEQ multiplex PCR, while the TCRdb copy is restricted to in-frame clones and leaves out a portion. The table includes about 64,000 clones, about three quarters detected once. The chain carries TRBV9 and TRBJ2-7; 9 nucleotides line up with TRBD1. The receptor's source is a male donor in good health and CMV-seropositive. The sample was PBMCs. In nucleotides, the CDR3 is TGTGCCAGCAGCGTAGCTAGGGACAGGGAATACGAGCAGTACTTC. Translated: CASSVARDREYEQYF.